This is a list of T cell receptor beta chains from one sample in a study of T cell clusters in autoimmune cytopenias. TCRdb processed the multiplex PCR reads again and assigns one entry to each CDR3 protein, with no DNA. The specimen's table records approximately 8,200 distinct CDR3 sequences. Input material: peripheral blood. These receptors were obtained from a human donor with an autoimmune cytopenia or autoimmune hepatitis (not recorded which). Each CDR3 is given with its conserved first and last residue. Not every row has a clone size; where given, it reads once, few, many or a size class.

v_call,clone_size,j_call,cdr3_aa
TRBV30,-,TRBJ2-5,CAWSKDRYETQYF
TRBV11-1,medium-sized,TRBJ2-5,CASSLTRETQYF
TRBV6-1,-,TRBJ2-3,CASTFNGGRDTQYF
TRBV19,-,TRBJ1-5,CASSIGVSFDQPQHF
TRBV5-5,medium-sized,TRBJ1-1,CASSLRVNTEAFF
TRBV12-5,medium-sized,TRBJ2-1,CASVPGTSGYNEQFF
TRBV24-1,medium-sized,TRBJ1-2,CATSDSDMDGYTF
TRBV11-2,-,TRBJ2-2,CASSHRGTTGELFF
TRBV19,-,TRBJ2-5,CASSSYGQGKETQYF
TRBV5-5,-,TRBJ2-6,CASSLDGGPSGANVLTF
TRBV30,medium-sized,TRBJ2-6,CAWSVQAGANVLTF
TRBV30,-,TRBJ1-4,CAWSVLGEKLFF
TRBV6-1,-,TRBJ2-6,CASSEGEGGPTGANVLTF
TRBV18,-,TRBJ2-3,CASSRQEGGGDTQYF
TRBV11-1,-,TRBJ1-1,CASSLTGPNTEAFF
TRBV14,-,TRBJ2-2,CASSQGLTGELFF
TRBV5-6,-,TRBJ2-1,CASWREGVDEQFF
TRBV5-6,-,TRBJ2-7,CASSLGQGGTYEQYF
TRBV15,-,TRBJ2-2,CATSRVVYTGELFF
TRBV27,-,TRBJ2-5,CASSLKWSRVRETQYF
TRBV6-6,medium-sized,TRBJ2-7,CASSYIYEQYF
TRBV19,-,TRBJ1-5,CASSRGGQPQHF
TRBV12-3/TRBV12-4,medium-sized,TRBJ2-1,CASSSAGGSYNEQFF
TRBV6-5,medium-sized,TRBJ2-7,CASSPSGRLYEQYF
TRBV20-1,-,TRBJ2-3,CSATGHRSTDTQYF
TRBV30,-,TRBJ2-3,CAWSVPKTGYSPDTQYF
TRBV19,-,TRBJ2-1,CASSTGTGVYNEQFF
TRBV14,-,TRBJ2-3,CASSRTGADTQYF
TRBV15,-,TRBJ2-1,CATSRDGRLDPFF
TRBV7-6,-,TRBJ2-1,CASSLMWGEQFF
TRBV27,-,TRBJ1-5,CASQGGQGNQPQHF